The 2 T cell receptor beta chains in this list originate from one sample, sequenced in a study of blood T cell repertoires in COVID-19. The protocol was immunoSEQ multiplex PCR, while the TCRdb copy is restricted to in-frame clones and leaves out a portion. The data hold around 200,000 clones, with about 85% observed a single time. Sequencing was performed on peripheral blood. These receptors all stem from a woman older than 75 with acute or convalescent COVID-19.

V is TRBV5-5 and J is TRBJ2-2; a possible D gene is TRBD2 (5 bases). Trimming took 4 bases from V and 7 from J, leaving 14 bases between them. This CDR3 is built from 14 residues. CDR1 is SGHKS, CDR2 YYEKEE, per germline (reference sequence). CDR3 DNA: TGTGCCAGCAGCATTGCCGGGGATAGCGGGGAGCTGTTTTTT. Amino acids: CASSIAGDSGELFF.

The chain links TRBV5-1 to TRBJ1-1; maybe TRBD1 (5 bases). Per germline, CDR1 SGHRS and CDR2 YFSETQ. This CDR3 spans 9 amino acids. Trimming cost V 9 bases and J 10 bases, with 10 bases left between them. Here the CDR3 reads CATQGGAFF. Here the CDR3 DNA reads TGCGCCACCCAGGGTGGAGCTTTCTTT.